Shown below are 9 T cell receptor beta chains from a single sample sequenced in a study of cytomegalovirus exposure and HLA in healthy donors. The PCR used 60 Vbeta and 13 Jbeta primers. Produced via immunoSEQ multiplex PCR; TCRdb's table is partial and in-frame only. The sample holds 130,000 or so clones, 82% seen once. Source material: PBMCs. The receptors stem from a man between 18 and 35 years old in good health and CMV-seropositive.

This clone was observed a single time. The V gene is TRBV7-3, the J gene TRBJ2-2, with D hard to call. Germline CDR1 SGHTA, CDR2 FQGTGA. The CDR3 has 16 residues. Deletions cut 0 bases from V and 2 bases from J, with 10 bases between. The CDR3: CASSLTKTFNTGELFF. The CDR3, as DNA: TGTGCCAGCAGCTTAACGAAGACATTTAACACCGGGGAGCTGTTTTTT.

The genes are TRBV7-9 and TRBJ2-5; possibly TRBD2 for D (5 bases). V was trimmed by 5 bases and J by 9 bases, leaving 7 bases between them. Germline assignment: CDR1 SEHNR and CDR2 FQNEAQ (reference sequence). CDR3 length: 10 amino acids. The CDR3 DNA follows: TGTGCCAGCAGCCGAGCGGCCCAGTACTTC. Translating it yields CASSRAAQYF. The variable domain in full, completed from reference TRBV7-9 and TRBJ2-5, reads DTGVSQNPRHKITKRGQNVTFRCDPISEHNRLYWYRQTLGQGPEFLTYFQNEAQLEKSRLLSDRFSAERPKGSFSTLEIQRTEQGDSAMYLCASSRAAQYFGPGTRLLVL.

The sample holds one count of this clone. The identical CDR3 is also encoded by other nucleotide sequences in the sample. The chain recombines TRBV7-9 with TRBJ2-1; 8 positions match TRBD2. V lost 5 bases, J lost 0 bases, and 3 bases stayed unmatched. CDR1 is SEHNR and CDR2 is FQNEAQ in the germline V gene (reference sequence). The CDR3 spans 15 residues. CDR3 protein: CASSPGGSSYNEQFF. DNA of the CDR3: TGTGCCAGCAGCCCGGGGGGGAGCTCCTACAATGAGCAGTTCTTC. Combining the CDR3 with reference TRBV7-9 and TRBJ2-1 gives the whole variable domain DTGVSQNPRHKITKRGQNVTFRCDPISEHNRLYWYRQTLGQGPEFLTYFQNEAQLEKSRLLSDRFSAERPKGSFSTLEIQRTEQGDSAMYLCASSPGGSSYNEQFFGPGTRLTVL.

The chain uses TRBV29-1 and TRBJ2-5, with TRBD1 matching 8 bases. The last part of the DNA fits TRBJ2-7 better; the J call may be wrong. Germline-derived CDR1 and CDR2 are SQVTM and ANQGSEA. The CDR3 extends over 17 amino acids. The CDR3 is CSDKWGAGGRTSYEQYF. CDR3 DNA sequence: TGCAGCGACAAATGGGGGGCAGGGGGCAGGACCTCCTACGAGCAGTACTTC.

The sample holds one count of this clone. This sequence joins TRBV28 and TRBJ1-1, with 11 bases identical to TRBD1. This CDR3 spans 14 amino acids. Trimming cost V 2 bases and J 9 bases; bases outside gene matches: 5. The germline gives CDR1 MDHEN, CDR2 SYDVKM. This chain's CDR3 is CASSLLGTGGKAFF. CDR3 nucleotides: TGTGCCAGCAGTTTACTCGGGACAGGGGGTAAAGCTTTCTTT.

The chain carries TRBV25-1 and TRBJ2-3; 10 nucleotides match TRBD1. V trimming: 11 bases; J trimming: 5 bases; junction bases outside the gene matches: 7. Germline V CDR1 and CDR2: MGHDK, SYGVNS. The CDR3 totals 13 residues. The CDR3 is CAARQGAGDTQYF. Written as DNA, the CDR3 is TGTGCCGCTCGACAGGGGGCTGGAGATACGCAGTATTTT.

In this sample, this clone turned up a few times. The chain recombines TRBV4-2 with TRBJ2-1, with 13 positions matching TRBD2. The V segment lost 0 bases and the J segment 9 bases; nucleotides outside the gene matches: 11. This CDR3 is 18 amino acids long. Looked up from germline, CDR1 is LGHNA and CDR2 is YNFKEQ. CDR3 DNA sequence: TGTGCCAGCAGCCAAGATCCAGGACTAGCGGGAGCCTTTGGTGAGCAGTTCTTC. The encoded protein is CASSQDPGLAGAFGEQFF.

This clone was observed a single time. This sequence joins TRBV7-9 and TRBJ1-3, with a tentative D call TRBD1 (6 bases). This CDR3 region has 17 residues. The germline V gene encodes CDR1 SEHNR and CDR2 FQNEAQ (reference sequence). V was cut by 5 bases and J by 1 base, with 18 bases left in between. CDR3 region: CASSPIGQPLSGNTIYF. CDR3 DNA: TGTGCCAGCAGCCCAATTGGACAGCCCCTGTCTGGAAACACCATATATTTT.

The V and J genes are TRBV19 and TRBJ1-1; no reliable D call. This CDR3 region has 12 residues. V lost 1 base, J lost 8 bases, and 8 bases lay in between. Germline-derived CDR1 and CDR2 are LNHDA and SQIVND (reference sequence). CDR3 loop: CASSIGTVEAFF. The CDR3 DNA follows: TGTGCCAGTAGTATAGGTACAGTGGAAGCTTTCTTT. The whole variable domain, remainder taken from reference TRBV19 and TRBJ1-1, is DGGITQSPKYLFRKEGQNVTLSCEQNLNHDAMYWYRQDPGQGLRLIYYSQIVNDFQKGDIAEGYSVSREKKESFPLTVTSAQKNPTAFYLCASSIGTVEAFFGQGTRLTVV.